The entry below describes one T cell receptor (beta chain). These data belong to a study of human T cells and chemical hapten exposure. Germline V gene sequence: CDR1 LGHDT, CDR2 YNNKEL (reference sequence). CDR3 size: 13 residues. The ends were cut back, 3 bases at V and 4 bases at J, with 4 bases in the middle. Specified time point: patch test 3, about 24 weeks after DPC sensitization. Treatment defined: therapeutic diphenylcyclopropenone sensitization with weekly scalp DPC. TCRdb recomputed calls from the RACE reads with MiXCR, one row per CDR3 protein. The sample includes about 82,000 distinct CDR3 sequences, under 15% of them seen just once.

The rearrangement links TRBV3-1 to TRBJ2-6; D is ambiguous. Sequencing was performed on whole blood, taken in connection with sensitization to the hapten diphenylcyclopropenone (DPC). The clonotype was recovered from a woman between 50 and 59 years old with alopecia areata. Some clones in this sample may be carry-over from other donors' samples. In nucleotides, the CDR3 is TGTGCCAGCAGCCACCTAGGGGCCAACGTCCTGACTTTC. Translation: CASSHLGANVLTF.